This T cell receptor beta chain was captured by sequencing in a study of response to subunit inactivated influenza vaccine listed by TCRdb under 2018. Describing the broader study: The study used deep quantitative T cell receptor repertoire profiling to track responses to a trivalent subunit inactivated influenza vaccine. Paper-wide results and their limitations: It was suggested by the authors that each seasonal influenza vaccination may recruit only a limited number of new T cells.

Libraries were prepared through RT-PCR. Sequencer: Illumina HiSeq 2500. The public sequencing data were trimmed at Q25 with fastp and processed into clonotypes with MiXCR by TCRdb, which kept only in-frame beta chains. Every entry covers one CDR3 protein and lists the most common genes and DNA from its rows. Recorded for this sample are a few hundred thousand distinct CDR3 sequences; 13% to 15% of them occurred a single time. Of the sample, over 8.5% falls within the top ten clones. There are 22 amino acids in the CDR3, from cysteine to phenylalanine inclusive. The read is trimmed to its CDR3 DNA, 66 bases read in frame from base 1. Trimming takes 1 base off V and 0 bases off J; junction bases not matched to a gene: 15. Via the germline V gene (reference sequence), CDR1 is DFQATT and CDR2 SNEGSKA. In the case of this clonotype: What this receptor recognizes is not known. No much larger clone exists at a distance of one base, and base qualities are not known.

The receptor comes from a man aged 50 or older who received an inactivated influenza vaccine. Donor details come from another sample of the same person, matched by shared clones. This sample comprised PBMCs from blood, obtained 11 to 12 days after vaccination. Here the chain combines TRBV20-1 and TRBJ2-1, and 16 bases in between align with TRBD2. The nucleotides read TGCAGTGCTAGAGCTCCTCTTGGGACTAGCGGGAGGGCCGAAAACTCCTACAATGAGCAGTTCTTC. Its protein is CSARAPLGTSGRAENSYNEQFF.